The clone carrying this T cell receptor (beta chain) has more than one count but fewer than ten. No antigen is known for it. Barcoded TCR alpha and TCR beta cDNA libraries with UMIs came from 5'RACE using constant-segment primers. TCRdb called the 5' RACE reads again in MiXCR, with one record for every CDR3 protein. This table has some 150,000 distinct CDR3 sequences, roughly 19% appearing once. The length of the CDR3 is 13 residues. Germline V gene data show CDR1 as LNHNV and CDR2 as YYDKDF (reference sequence). V was clipped by 9 bases and J by 9 bases, with 17 bases between them. The record originates from a study of T-cell memory formation after mild COVID-19. Looking at the study overall: In these data, TCR clusters were largely donor specific.

Regarding the study as a whole: For second-wave clones that peaked at day 37, SARS-CoV-2 specificity went unverified.

The sequence was obtained from an adult woman who had mild COVID-19 (a few samples of this study predate the infection). Cell type and time point are not known. Sequenced input: PBMCs or a T cell subset sorted from them (not recorded which). The gene calls are TRBV15 and TRBJ1-4, with a possible D match to TRBD1 (5 bases). The CDR3 loop is CATSGDIRKKLFF. The DNA of the CDR3 is TGTGCCACATCGGGGGATATCCGAAAAAAACTGTTTTTT.